The sequence of this T cell receptor beta chain was determined in a study of Ad26.COV2.S vaccination and SARS-CoV-2 variants. Study overall: COV1001, an Ad26.COV2.S trial, supplied this vaccine-arm donor. Intramuscular Ad26.COV2.S doses were given once or twice, 56 days apart.

Clones were read by immunoSEQ multiplex PCR, and TCRdb kept only the in-frame ones, dropping some. The table has 380,000 or so clones, about four fifths seen once; the top ten hold approximately 7%. The sample's treatment: around 19 received Ad26.COV2.S at low or high dose, single or two shots; about 5 received placebo; per-sample allocation not given. Material that was analyzed had been drawn on day 63 after the first vaccine or placebo injection. The individual, an adult aged 18-55 years, was a donor in Boston. The CDR3 length is 14 residues. V shed 6 bases and J shed 4 bases, with 15 bases lying between them. Germline lookup yields CDR1 MDHEN and CDR2 SYDVKM.

V and J are TRBV28 and TRBJ1-2; no firm D call. Specimen: peripheral blood, collected in a trial of Ad26.COV2.S vaccine versus placebo. The TCR was taken from a person between 18 and 65 years old who received the Ad26.COV2.S COVID-19 vaccine or a placebo. This CDR3 is CASSLGGNSYGYTF. In DNA form, the CDR3 reads TGTGCCAGCAGCCTGGGAGGGAACAGCTATGGCTACACCTTC.